These T cell receptor beta chains were read from a single sample in a study of T cell changes during pregnancy in multiple sclerosis. This table comes from immunoSEQ multiplex PCR, and its TCRdb copy is limited to in-frame clones, with some not included. The sample lists tens of thousands of clones, roughly nine tenths seen once, with about 6.9% in the top ten. The sample was CD8+ T cells from peripheral blood mononuclear cells, taken in the second trimester of pregnancy. The receptors originated from a female donor with multiple sclerosis, enrolled in a pregnancy study. The CDR3 runs from the conserved cysteine through the conserved F or W. A D gene is named only where the DNA matches it firmly. Expanded clones are given a class, and other clones once, few, many or no size at all.

>-|TRBV13|14|TRBJ2-5|-
TGTGCCAGCAGCTTGGCTGCAGGGCAAGAGACCCAGTACTTC
CASSLAAGQETQYF
>-|TRBV27|14|TRBJ2-5|-
TGTGCCAGCAGTTTTAGCGGAGCTCAAGAGACCCAGTACTTC
CASSFSGAQETQYF
>-|TRBV7-9|14|TRBJ2-7|-
TGTGCCAGCAGCTCCAGGGACTCCCCTCCGGAGCAGTACTTC
CASSSRDSPPEQYF
>TRBD1|TRBV7-3|13|TRBJ2-1|-
TGTGCCAGCAGCCTCCAACAGGGGGATGAGCAGTTCTTC
CASSLQQGDEQFF
>TRBD2|TRBV6-1|15|TRBJ2-3|medium-sized
TGTGCCAGCAGTGAACTAGCGGGGGGGCCAGATACGCAGTATTTT
CASSELAGGPDTQYF
>-|TRBV4-3|16|TRBJ1-2|-
TGCGCCAGCAGCCAAGATGAGACCCAGGGAAACTATGGCTACACCTTC
CASSQDETQGNYGYTF
>-|TRBV27|11|TRBJ2-2|-
TGTGCCAGCAGTTTCGGCGGGGAGCTGTTTTTT
CASSFGGELFF
>-|TRBV28|17|TRBJ1-1|-
TGTGCCAGCCAAATCCGGGACAAGGAGTACTTGAACACTGAAGCTTTCTTT
CASQIRDKEYLNTEAFF
>-|TRBV5-3|15|TRBJ2-2|-
TGTGCCAGAACCCCGGGACATAAGAACACCGGGGAGCTGTTTTTT
CARTPGHKNTGELFF
>-|TRBV21-1|15|TRBJ2-7|-
TGTGCCAGCAGCAAAGCGCTAACTACTCCTTGCGAGCAGTACTTC
CASSKALTTPCEQYF
>TRBD1|TRBV5-5|16|TRBJ1-4|-
TGTGCCAGCAGCCGGGGACAGTACTCAACTAATGAAAAACTGTTTTTT
CASSRGQYSTNEKLFF